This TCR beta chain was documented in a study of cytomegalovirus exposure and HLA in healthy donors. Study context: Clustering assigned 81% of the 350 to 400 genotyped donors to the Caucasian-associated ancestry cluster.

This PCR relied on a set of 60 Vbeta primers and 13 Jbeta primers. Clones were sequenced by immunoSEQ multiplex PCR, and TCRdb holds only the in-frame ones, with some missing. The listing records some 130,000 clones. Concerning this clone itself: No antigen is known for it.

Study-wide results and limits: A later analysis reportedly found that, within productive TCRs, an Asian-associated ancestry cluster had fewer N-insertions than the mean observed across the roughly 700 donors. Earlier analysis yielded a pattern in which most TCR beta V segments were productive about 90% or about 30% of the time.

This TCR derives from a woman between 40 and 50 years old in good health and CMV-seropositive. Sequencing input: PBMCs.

CDR3 sequence reads: CASSQTTGASGNTIYF. The CDR3 nucleotides read TGCGCCAGCAGCCAAACGACAGGGGCCTCTGGAAACACCATATATTTT. J is TRBJ1-3 and V is TRBV4-3; 8 bases agree with TRBD1. V gave up 2 bases and J gave up 0 bases; unmatched junction bases: 3. Germline CDR1 is LGHNA and CDR2 is YSLEER. This CDR3 is built from 16 residues.